This is a list of T cell receptor beta chains from one sample in a study of beta chain features in type 1 diabetes. Method: immunoSEQ multiplex PCR; TCRdb's copy keeps in-frame clones and lacks some. The sample yields under 850,000 clones, 13% seen once. Sequencing was performed on naive CD4+ T cells from blood. These receptors were taken from a man between 18 and 35 years old with type 1 diabetes. The conserved cysteine and the conserved F or W are not part of the CDR3 here. The D gene is left open where the match is weak. Only part of the rows carry a size: once, few, many, or a class if the clone is expanded.

clone_size d_call v_call cdr3_aa
NA NA TRBV30 AWSVRGQETQY
few NA TRBV29-1 SVGEEGNTEAF
NA NA TRBV13 ASARGGTGANVLT
few NA TRBV20-1 SASSSHEQY
few NA TRBV30 AWSVLGESYNEQF
few TRBD1 TRBV6-5 ASRETGEGNEQF
few NA TRBV19 ASSIIGDSFYEQY
once NA TRBV9 ASSVYGGTDTQY
NA NA TRBV18 ASSPPAREGYT
few NA TRBV29-1 SVDDLGF
few TRBD1 TRBV28 ASSLRDRVVEQY
few NA TRBV11-2 ASEALAKNIQY
NA TRBD1 TRBV19 ASSINRGNTEAF
NA NA TRBV6-6 ASNWPFTEKETQY
NA NA TRBV29-1 SVGGGNPSTDTQY
few TRBD1 TRBV9 ASSVVSGQGNTGELF
few TRBD2 TRBV10-3 AISESTAREGETQY
few TRBD1 TRBV28 ASSEGQGNQPQH
NA NA TRBV5-1 ASSLLLGDLNEKLF